The 13 T cell receptor beta chains reported below all come from one sample, sequenced in a study of blood T cells in healthy people across ages (dated by TCRdb to between 2015 and 2016). Library method: 5' RACE. A second PCR of about 6 to 11 cycles was run with a J-beta primer mix and a sample-barcoded 5' primer. TCRdb trimmed public reads at Q25 via fastp, called clones via MiXCR and kept in-frame beta chains. When rows share a CDR3 protein, they turn into one entry using the most common DNA and genes. The sample table shows 1.5 million to 2 million distinct CDR3 sequences, and roughly two fifths are seen once. 23% of the sample belongs to the ten largest clones. Sequenced: blood. These receptors originate from a human donor in good health.

CDR3 sequence: CASSQDWTATYGYTF. The DNA of the CDR3 is TGCGCCAGCAGCCAAGATTGGACAGCGACTTATGGCTACACCTTC. V is TRBV4-3 and J is TRBJ1-2, with a tentative D call TRBD1 (6 bases). Trimming removed 0 bases from V and 5 bases from J, with 13 bases in between. Germline assignment: CDR1 LGHNA and CDR2 YSLEER. There are 15 residues in the CDR3.

V usage is TRBV4-1 and J usage is TRBJ2-1; D possibly corresponds to TRBD2 (6 bases). Germline CDR1 MGHRA, CDR2 YSYEKL. The CDR3 contains 15 residues. Deletions cut 1 base from V and 9 bases from J, with 16 bases between. CDR3: CASSQGSVGGIEQFF. CDR3 sequence (DNA): TGCGCCAGCAGCCAAGGTTCGGTAGGAGGGATTGAGCAGTTCTTC.

This clonotype occurred a few times. The chain links TRBV5-1 to TRBJ1-1; D gene uncertain. In germline, CDR1 is SGHRS, CDR2 YFSETQ. Deletions cut 0 bases from V and 4 bases from J, with 13 bases between. The CDR3 is 15 residues long. The DNA of the CDR3 is TGCGCCAGCAGCTTGGCCGGATTACAGAGCACTGAAGCTTTCTTT. It is translated as CASSLAGLQSTEAFF.

This clonotype was seen a single time. This chain uses TRBV12-3 or TRBV12-4 with TRBJ2-3; no reliable D call. The CDR3 runs 15 residues. V was shortened by 5 bases and J by 0 bases, with 12 bases between the two germline ends. The DNA for the CDR3 is TGTGCCAGCAGTGGCTGGAACTTAAGCACAGATACGCAGTATTTT. This encodes CASSGWNLSTDTQYF.

The chain combines TRBV20-1 with TRBJ2-3; the D gene is possibly TRBD1 (5 bases). The CDR3 is 14 residues long. Germline assignment: CDR1 DFQATT and CDR2 SNEGSKA (reference sequence). Trimming pared 5 bases from V and 0 bases from J, leaving 12 bases between. As DNA, the CDR3 is TGCAGTGCTCCACTCGACAGCAGCACAGATACGCAGTATTTT. Translation gives CSAPLDSSTDTQYF.

V gene TRBV5-1 combines with J gene TRBJ2-3; no firm D call. Germline V gene data show CDR1 as SGHRS and CDR2 as YFSETQ. This CDR3 has 15 amino acids. The V end lost 0 bases, the J end lost 2 bases, and 10 bases lay between the germline ends. This CDR3 reads CASSLVDGNTDTQYF. The DNA for the CDR3 is TGCGCCAGCAGCTTGGTTGACGGAAACACAGATACGCAGTATTTT.

Many counts were recorded for this clonotype. CDR3 DNA sequence: TGCGCCAGCAGCCAAGATCTTATCGCGGGGGGTCAAGAGACCCAGTACTTC. It is translated as CASSQDLIAGGQETQYF. J is TRBJ2-5 and V is TRBV4-3, with 8 positions matching TRBD2. The germline gives CDR1 LGHNA, CDR2 YSLEER. The V segment lost 0 bases and the J segment 2 bases; nucleotides outside the gene matches: 8. CDR3 length equals 17 residues.

This chain uses TRBV28 with TRBJ2-3; D not certain. Germline-derived CDR1 and CDR2 are MDHEN and SYDVKM. V was clipped by 4 bases and J by 2 bases, with 13 bases between them. The CDR3 has 15 amino acids. The CDR3 protein is CASSSTGLYTDTQYF. CDR3 DNA: TGTGCCAGCAGTTCAACGGGCTTATACACAGATACGCAGTATTTT.

This chain connects TRBV29-1 to TRBJ1-2; tentative D call: TRBD1 (6 bases). The length of the CDR3 is 13 residues. Trimming removed 6 bases from V and 2 bases from J, with 13 bases in between. Germline loops: CDR1 SQVTM, CDR2 ANQGSEA. The CDR3 sequence: CSVLLQGNYGYTF. The CDR3 DNA sequence: TGCAGCGTCCTACTCCAGGGGAACTATGGCTACACCTTC.

The V and J genes are TRBV28 and TRBJ1-1; D unclear. The CDR3 consists of 14 residues. CDR1 is MDHEN and CDR2 is SYDVKM in the germline V gene. The V gene lost 5 bases and the J gene lost 5 bases, with 15 bases spanning the gap. The DNA for the CDR3 is TGTGCCAGCAGTCCGCGGGAGGTGCGGACTGAAGCTTTCTTT. Translating it yields CASSPREVRTEAFF.

This clonotype occurred a few times. V is TRBV7-9 and J is TRBJ2-7, with D possibly TRBD2 on 5 matching bases. Germline-derived CDR1 and CDR2 are SEHNR and FQNEAQ (reference sequence). The CDR3 has 13 amino acids. Trimming took 3 bases from V and 5 from J, leaving 11 bases between them. This chain's CDR3 is CASSFFTGNEQYF. The CDR3 DNA follows: TGTGCCAGCAGCTTCTTTACCGGGAACGAGCAGTACTTC. Drawing the rest from reference TRBV7-9 and TRBJ2-7, the complete variable domain is DTGVSQNPRHKITKRGQNVTFRCDPISEHNRLYWYRQTLGQGPEFLTYFQNEAQLEKSRLLSDRFSAERPKGSFSTLEIQRTEQGDSAMYLCASSFFTGNEQYFGPGTRLTVT.

This clonotype was detected many times. The chain has TRBV29-1 and TRBJ2-1, with D uncertain. Germline V gene sequence: CDR1 SQVTM, CDR2 ANQGSEA. V lost 5 bases to trimming and J lost 0 bases, with 8 bases between them. This CDR3 region has 13 residues. The CDR3 DNA reads as TGCAGCGTTCTAGACACCTCCTACAATGAGCAGTTCTTC. Translating it yields CSVLDTSYNEQFF.

CDR3 DNA sequence: TGCGCCAGCAGCTTGAATCCCGGCACAGATACGCAGTATTTT. Protein: CASSLNPGTDTQYF. V gene TRBV5-1 combines with J gene TRBJ2-3; D not resolved. This CDR3 is built from 14 residues. Trimming took 1 base from V and 1 from J, leaving 7 bases between them. Per germline, CDR1 SGHRS and CDR2 YFSETQ.